The clone carrying this T cell receptor beta chain is a singleton in its sample. The sample is drawn from a study of OX40 agonist ivuxolimab in advanced cancers. V was pared by 0 bases and J by 2 bases, with 15 bases between. The CDR3 is made up of 16 amino acids. Germline V gene data show CDR1 as SGHRS and CDR2 as YFSETQ. Sequencing was performed with immunoSEQ multiplex PCR; in TCRdb, only in-frame clones are kept and a portion is missing. This table has about 58,000 clones, approximately 86% appearing once. Patients had blood sampled at baseline and again on cycle 4 day 1 and cycle 7 day 1. The TCR comes from an adult with an advanced solid tumor such as melanoma, head and neck, liver or kidney cancer. The specimen was CD4+ or CD8+ T cells sorted from blood, collected in a trial of the OX40 agonist ivuxolimab. The rearrangement joins TRBV5-1 to TRBJ2-7, with a weak D call TRBD1 (6 bases). CDR3 region: CASSLAFPDSPYEQYF. The CDR3, as DNA: TGCGCCAGCAGCTTGGCCTTCCCGGACAGTCCCTACGAGCAGTACTTC.